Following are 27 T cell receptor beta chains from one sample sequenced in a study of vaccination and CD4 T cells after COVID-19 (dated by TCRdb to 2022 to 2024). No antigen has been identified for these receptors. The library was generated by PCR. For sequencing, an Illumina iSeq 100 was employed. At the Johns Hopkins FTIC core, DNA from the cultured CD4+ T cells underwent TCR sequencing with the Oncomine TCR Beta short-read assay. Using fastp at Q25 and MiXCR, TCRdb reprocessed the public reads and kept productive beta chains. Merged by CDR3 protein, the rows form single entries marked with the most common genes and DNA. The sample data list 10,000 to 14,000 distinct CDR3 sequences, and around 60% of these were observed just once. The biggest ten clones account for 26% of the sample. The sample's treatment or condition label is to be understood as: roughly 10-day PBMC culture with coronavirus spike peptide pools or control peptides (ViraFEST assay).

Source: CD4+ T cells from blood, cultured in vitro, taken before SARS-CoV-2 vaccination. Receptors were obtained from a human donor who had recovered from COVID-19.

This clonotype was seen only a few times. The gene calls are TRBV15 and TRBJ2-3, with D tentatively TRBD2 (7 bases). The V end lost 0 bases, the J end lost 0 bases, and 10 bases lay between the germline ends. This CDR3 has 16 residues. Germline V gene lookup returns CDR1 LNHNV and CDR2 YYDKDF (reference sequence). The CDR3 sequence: CATSRDRGGSTDTQYF. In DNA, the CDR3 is TGTGCCACCAGCAGAGATCGCGGGGGCAGCACAGATACGCAGTATTTT.

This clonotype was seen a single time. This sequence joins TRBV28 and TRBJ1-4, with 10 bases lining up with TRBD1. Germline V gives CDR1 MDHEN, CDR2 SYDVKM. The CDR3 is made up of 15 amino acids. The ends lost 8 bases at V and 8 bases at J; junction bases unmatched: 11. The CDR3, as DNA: TGTGCCAGCTCTCGTCCGGGGACAGGGGAAGAAAAACTGTTTTTT. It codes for CASSRPGTGEEKLFF.

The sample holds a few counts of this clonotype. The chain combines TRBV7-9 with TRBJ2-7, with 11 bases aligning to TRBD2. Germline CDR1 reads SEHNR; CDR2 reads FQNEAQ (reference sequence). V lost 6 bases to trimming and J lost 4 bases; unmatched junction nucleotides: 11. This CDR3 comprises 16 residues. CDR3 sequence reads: CASRPIPGLAVYEQYF. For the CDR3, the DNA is TGTGCCAGCAGACCAATCCCGGGACTAGCGGTATACGAGCAGTACTTC.

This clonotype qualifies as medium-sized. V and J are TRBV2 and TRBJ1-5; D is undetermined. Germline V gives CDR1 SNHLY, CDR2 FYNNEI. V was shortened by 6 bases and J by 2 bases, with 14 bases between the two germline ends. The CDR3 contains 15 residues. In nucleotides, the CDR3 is TGTGCCAGCAGCCGCGACCTTGGAGGCAATCAGCCCCAGCATTTT. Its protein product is CASSRDLGGNQPQHF.

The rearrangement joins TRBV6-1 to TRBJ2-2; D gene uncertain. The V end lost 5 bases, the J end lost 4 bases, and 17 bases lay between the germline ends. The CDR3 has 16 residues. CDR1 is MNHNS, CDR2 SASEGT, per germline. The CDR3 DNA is TGTGCCAGCAGTATACGTGGAACAGCCATCACCGGGGAGCTGTTTTTT. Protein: CASSIRGTAITGELFF.

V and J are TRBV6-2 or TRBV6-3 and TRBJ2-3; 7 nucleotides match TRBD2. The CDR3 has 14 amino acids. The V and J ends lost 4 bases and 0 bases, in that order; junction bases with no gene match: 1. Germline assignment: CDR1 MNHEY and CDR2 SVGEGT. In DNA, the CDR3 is TGTGCCAGCAGTTCTAGCGGTAGCACAGATACGCAGTATTTT. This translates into CASSSSGSTDTQYF.

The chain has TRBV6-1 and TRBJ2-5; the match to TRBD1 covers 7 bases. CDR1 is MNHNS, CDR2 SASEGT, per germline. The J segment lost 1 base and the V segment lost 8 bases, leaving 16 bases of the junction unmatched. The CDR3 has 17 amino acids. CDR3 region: CASHPRLSRDSQETQYF. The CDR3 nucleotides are TGTGCCAGCCACCCCAGGCTCTCACGGGACAGCCAAGAGACCCAGTACTTC.

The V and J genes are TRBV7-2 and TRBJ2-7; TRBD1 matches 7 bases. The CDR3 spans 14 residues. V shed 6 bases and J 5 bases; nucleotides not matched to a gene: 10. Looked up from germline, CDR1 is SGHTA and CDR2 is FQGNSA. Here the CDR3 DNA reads TGTGCCAGCAGATCTTCGACAGGGCCAGACGAGCAGTACTTC. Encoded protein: CASRSSTGPDEQYF.

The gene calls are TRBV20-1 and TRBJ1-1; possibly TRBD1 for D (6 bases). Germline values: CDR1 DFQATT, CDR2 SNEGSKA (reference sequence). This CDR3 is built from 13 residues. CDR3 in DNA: TGCGGATGTTTACAGGGACTTAACACTGAAGCTTTCTTT. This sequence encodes CGCLQGLNTEAFF.

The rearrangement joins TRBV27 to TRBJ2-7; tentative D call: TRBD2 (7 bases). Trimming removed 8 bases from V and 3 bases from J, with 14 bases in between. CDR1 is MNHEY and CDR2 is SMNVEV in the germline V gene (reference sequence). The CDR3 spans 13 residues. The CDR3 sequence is CASGRGMSYEQYF. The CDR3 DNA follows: TGTGCCAGCGGGAGGGGGATGAGCTACGAGCAGTACTTC.

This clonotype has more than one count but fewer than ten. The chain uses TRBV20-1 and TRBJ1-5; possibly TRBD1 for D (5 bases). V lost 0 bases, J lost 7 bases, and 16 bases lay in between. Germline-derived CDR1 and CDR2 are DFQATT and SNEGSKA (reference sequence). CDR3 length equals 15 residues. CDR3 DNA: TGCAGTGCTAGAGAAACAGGCGGAAAAGGCCAGCCCCAGCATTTT. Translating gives CSARETGGKGQPQHF.

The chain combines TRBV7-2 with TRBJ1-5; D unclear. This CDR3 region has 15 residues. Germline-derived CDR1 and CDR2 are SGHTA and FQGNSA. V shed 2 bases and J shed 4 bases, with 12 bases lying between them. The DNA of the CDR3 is TGTGCCAGCAGCTTACTAATGGGCCAGAATCAGCCCCAGCATTTT. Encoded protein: CASSLLMGQNQPQHF.

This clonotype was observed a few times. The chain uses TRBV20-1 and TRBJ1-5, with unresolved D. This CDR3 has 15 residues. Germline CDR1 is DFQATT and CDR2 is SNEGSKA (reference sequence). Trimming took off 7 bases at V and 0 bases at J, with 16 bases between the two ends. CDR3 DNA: TGCAGTGTAAGTAAGGCAGGACTTAGCAATCAGCCCCAGCATTTT. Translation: CSVSKAGLSNQPQHF.

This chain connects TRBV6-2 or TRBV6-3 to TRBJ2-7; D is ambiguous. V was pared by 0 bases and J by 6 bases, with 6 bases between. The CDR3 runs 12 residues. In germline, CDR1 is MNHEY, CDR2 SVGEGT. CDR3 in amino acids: CASSYSNGEQYF. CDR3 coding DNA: TGTGCCAGCAGTTACTCGAATGGCGAGCAGTACTTC.

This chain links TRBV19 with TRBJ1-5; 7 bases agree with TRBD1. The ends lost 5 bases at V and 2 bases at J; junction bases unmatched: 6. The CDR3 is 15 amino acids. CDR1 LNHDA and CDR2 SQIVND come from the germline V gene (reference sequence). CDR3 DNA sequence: TGTGCCAGTAGTGTCGACAGGGAAGGCAATCAGCCCCAGCATTTT. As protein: CASSVDREGNQPQHF.

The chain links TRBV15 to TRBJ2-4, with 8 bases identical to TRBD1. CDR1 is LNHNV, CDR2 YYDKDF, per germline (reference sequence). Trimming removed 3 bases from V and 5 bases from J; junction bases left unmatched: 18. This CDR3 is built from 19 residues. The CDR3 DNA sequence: TGTGCCACCAGCAGGGATCGTAAAAAAGGGACAGGTGCTGAAAACATTCAGTACTTC. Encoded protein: CATSRDRKKGTGAENIQYF.

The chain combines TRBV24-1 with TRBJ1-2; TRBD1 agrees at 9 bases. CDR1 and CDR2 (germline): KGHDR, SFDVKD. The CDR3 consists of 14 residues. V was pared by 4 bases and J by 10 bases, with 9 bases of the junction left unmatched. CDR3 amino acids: CATSEPGTGHSYTF. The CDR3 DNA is TGTGCCACCAGTGAGCCCGGGACAGGGCATTCCTACACCTTC.

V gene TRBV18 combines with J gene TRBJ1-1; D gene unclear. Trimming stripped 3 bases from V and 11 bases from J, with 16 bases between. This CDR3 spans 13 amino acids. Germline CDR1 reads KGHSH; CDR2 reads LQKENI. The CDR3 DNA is TGTGCCAGCTCACCCCCCGTGCGTGGTAAGGCTTTCTTT. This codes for CASSPPVRGKAFF.

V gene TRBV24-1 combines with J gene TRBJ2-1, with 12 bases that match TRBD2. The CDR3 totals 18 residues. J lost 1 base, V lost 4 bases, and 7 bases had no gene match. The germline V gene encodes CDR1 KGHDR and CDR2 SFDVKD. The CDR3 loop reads CATSDPSGRAWSYNEQFF. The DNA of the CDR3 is TGTGCCACCAGTGACCCTAGCGGGAGGGCCTGGTCCTACAATGAGCAGTTCTTC.

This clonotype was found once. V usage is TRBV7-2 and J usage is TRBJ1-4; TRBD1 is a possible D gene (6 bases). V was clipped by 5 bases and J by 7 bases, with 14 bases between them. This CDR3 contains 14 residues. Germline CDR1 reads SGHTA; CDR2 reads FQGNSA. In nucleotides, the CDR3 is TGTGCCAGCAGCCCAGGGGCGTTTGGTGAAAAACTGTTTTTT. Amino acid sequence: CASSPGAFGEKLFF.

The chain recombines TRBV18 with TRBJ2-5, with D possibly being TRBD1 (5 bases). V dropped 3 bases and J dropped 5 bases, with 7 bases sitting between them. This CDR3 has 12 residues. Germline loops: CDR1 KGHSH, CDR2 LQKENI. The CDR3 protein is CASSPPGETQYF. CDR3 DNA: TGTGCCAGCTCACCTCCAGGGGAGACCCAGTACTTC.

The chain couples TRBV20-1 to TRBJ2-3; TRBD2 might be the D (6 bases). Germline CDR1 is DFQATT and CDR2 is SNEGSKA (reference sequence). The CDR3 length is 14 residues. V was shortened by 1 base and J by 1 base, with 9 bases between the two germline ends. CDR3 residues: CSARGTTGTDTQYF. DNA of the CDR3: TGCAGTGCTAGAGGGACTACGGGCACAGATACGCAGTATTTT.

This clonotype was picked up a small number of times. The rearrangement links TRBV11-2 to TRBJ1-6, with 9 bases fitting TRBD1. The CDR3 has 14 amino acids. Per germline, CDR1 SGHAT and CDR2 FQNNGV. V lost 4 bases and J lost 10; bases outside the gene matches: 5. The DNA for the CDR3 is TGTGCCAGCAGCTCCGGGACAGGGAGCTCACCCCTCCACTTT. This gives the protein CASSSGTGSSPLHF.

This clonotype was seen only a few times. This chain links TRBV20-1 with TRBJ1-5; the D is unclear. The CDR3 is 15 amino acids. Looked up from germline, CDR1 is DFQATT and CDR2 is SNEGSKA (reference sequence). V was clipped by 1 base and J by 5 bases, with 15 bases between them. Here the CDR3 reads CSARVGAFRDQPQHF. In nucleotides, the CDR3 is TGCAGTGCTAGAGTTGGAGCGTTCCGGGATCAGCCCCAGCATTTT.

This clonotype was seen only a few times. The CDR3 here is CATRGLTGNTIYF. CDR3 nucleotides: TGTGCCACCCGGGGCCTCACTGGAAACACCATATATTTT. This chain uses TRBV7-9 with TRBJ1-3; D might be TRBD1 (5 bases). This CDR3 has 13 amino acids. Germline V gene sequence: CDR1 SEHNR, CDR2 FQNEAQ (reference sequence). The V end lost 10 bases, the J end lost 2 bases, and 12 bases lay between the germline ends.

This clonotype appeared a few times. The DNA for the CDR3 is TGTGCCAGCAAAACAAACCTGGAGACCCAGTACTTC. As protein: CASKTNLETQYF. The chain has TRBV28 and TRBJ2-5; D unresolved. The CDR3 totals 12 residues. In germline, CDR1 is MDHEN, CDR2 SYDVKM. Trimming cost V 7 bases and J 5 bases, with 11 bases left between them. The full variable domain, with the rest looked up from reference TRBV28 and TRBJ2-5, is DVKVTQSSRYLVKRTGEKVFLECVQDMDHENMFWYRQDPGLGLRLIYFSYDVKMKEKGDIPEGYSVSREKKERFSLILESASTNQTSMYLCASKTNLETQYFGPGTRLLVL.

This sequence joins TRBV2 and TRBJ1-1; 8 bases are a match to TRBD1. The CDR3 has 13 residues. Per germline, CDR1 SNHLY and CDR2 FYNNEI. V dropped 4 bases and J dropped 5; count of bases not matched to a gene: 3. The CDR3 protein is CASSADRGTEAFF. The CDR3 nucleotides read TGTGCCAGCAGTGCTGACAGGGGAACTGAAGCTTTCTTT.